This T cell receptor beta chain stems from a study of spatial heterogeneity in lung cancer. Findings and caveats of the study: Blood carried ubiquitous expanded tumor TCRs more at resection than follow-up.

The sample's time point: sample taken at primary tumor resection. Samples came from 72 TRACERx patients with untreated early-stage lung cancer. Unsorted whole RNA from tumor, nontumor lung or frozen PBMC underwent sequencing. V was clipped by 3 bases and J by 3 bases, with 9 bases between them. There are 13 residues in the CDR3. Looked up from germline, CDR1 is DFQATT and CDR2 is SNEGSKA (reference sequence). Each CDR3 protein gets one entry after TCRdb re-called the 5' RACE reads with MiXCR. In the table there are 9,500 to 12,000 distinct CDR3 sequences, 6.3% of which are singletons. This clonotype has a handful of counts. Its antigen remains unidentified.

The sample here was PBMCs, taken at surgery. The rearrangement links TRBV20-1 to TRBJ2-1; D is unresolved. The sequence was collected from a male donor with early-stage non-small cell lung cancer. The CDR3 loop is CSARYRVYNEQFF. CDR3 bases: TGCAGTGCTAGGTACAGAGTCTACAATGAGCAGTTCTTC.